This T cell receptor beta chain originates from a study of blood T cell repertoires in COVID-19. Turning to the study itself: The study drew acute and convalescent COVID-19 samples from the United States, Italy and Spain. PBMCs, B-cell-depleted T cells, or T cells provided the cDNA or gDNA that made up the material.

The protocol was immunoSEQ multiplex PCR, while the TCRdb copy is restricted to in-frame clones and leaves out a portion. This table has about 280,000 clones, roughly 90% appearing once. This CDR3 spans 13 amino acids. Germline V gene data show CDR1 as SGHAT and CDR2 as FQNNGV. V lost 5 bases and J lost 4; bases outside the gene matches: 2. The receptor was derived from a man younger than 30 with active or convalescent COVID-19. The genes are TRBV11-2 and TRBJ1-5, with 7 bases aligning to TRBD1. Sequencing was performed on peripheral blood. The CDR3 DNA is TGTGCCAGCAGCCCAGGGGGGAATCAGCCCCAGCATTTT. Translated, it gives CASSPGGNQPQHF.